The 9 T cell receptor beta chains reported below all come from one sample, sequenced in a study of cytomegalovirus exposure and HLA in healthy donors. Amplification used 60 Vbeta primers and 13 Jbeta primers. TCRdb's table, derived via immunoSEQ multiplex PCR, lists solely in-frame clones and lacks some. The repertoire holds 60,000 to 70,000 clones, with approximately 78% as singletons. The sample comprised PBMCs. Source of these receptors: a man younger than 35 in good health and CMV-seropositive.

The DNA for the CDR3 is TGTGCCAGCAGCTTATGGGAGGACTATGGCTACACCTTC. This gives the protein CASSLWEDYGYTF. This rearrangement joins TRBV11-2 to TRBJ1-2; D not resolved. Trimming removed 2 bases at V and 3 bases at J, with 7 bases between. CDR3 size: 13 residues. CDR1 and CDR2 from the germline V gene are SGHAT and FQNNGV. Filled out from reference TRBV11-2 and TRBJ1-2, the complete variable domain reads EAGVAQSPRYKIIEKRQSVAFWCNPISGHATLYWYQQILGQGPKLLIQFQNNGVVDDSQLPKDRFSAERLKGVDSTLKIQPAKLEDSAVYLCASSLWEDYGYTFGSGTRLTVV.

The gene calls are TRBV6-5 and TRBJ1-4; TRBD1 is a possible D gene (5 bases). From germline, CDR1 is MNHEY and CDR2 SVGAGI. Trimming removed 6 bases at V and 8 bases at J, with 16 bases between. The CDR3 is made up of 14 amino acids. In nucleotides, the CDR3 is TGTGCCAGCAGCTCCGCAAGGGGAGGGGAAAAACTGTTTTTT. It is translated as CASSSARGGEKLFF.

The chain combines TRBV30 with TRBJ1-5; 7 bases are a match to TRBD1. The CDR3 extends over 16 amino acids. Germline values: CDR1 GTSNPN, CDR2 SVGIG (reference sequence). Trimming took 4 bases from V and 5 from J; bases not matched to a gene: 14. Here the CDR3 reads CAWNLPRGRGDQPQHF. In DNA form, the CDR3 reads TGTGCCTGGAATTTACCTAGGGGGCGCGGGGATCAGCCCCAGCATTTT. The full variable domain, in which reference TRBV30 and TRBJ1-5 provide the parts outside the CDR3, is SQTIHQWPATLVQPVGSPLSLECTVEGTSNPNLYWYRQAAGRGLQLLFYSVGIGQISSEVPQNLSASRPQDRQFILSSKKLLLSDSGFYLCAWNLPRGRGDQPQHFGDGTRLSIL.

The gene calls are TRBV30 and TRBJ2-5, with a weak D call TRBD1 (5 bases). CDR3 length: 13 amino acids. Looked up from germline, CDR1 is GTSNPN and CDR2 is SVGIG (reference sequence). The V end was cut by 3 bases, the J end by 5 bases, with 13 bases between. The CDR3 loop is CAWRSDNGETQYF. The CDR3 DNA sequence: TGTGCCTGGAGATCGGACAACGGGGAGACCCAGTACTTC.

The CDR3 is CASSSLTGNNEQFF. The DNA for the CDR3 is TGTGCCAGCAGCTCTCTCACGGGTAACAATGAGCAGTTCTTC. V and J are TRBV9 and TRBJ2-1; D not certain. V was clipped by 4 bases and J by 5 bases, with 13 bases between them. Germline assignment: CDR1 SGDLS and CDR2 YYNGEE. The CDR3 spans 14 residues.

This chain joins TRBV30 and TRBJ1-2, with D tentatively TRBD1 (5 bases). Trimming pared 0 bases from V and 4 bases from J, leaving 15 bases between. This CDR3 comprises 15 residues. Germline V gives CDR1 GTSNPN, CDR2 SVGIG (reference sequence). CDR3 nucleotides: TGTGCCTGGAGTGTACCGGGAAGGGGAGGCTATGGCTACACCTTC. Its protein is CAWSVPGRGGYGYTF.

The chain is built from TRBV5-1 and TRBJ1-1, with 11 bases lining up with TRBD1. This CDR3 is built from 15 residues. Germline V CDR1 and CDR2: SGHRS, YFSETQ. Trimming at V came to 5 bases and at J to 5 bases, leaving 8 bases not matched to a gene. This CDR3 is CASRRTGGEETEAFF. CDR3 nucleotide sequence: TGCGCCAGCAGGAGGACAGGGGGCGAAGAGACTGAAGCTTTCTTT.

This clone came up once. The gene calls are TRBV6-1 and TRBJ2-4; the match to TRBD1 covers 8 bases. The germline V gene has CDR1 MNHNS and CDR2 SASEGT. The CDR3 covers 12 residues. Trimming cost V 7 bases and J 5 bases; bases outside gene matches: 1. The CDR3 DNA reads TGTGCCAGCACAGGGGGCCAAAACATTCAGTACTTC. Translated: CASTGGQNIQYF.

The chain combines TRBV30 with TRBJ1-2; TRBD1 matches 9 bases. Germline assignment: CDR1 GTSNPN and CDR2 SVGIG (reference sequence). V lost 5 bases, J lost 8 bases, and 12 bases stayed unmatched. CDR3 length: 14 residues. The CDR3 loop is CAWHPGTGHRGYTF. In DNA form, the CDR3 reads TGTGCCTGGCACCCCGGGACAGGGCATAGGGGCTACACCTTC.